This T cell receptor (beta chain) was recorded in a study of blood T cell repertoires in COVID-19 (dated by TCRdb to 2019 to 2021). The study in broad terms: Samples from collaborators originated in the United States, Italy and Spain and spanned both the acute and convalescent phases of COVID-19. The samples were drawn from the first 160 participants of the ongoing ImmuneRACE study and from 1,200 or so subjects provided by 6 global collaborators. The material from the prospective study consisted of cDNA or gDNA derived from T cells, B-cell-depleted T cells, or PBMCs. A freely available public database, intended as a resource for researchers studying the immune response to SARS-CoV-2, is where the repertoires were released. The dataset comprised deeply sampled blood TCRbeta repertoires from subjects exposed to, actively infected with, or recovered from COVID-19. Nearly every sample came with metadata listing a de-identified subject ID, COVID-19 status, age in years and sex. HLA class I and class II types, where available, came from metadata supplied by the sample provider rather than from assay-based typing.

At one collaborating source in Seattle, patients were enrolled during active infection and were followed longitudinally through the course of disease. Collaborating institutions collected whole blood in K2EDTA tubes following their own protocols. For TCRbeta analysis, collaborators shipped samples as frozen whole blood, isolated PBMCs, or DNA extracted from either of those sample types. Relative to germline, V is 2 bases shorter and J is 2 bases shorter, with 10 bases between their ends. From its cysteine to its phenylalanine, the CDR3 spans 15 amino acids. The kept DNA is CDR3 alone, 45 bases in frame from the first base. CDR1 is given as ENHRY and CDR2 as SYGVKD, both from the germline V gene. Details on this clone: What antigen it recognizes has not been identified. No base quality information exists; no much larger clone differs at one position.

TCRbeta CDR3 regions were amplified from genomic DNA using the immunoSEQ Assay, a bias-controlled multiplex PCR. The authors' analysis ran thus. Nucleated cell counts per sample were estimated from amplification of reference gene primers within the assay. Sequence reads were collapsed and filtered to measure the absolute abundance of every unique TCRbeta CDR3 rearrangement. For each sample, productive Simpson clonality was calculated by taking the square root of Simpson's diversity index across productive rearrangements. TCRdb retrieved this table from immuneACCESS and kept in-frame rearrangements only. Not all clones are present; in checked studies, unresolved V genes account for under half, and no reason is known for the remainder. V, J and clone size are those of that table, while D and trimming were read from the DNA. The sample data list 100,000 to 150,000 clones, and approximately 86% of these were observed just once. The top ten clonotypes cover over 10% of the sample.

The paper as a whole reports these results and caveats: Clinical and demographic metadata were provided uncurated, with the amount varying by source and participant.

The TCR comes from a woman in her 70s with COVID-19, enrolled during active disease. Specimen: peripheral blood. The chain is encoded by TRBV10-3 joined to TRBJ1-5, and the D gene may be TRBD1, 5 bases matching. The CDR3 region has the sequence CAISEAGDGNQPQHF. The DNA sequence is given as TGTGCCATCAGTGAGGCGGGGGATGGCAATCAGCCCCAGCATTTT.